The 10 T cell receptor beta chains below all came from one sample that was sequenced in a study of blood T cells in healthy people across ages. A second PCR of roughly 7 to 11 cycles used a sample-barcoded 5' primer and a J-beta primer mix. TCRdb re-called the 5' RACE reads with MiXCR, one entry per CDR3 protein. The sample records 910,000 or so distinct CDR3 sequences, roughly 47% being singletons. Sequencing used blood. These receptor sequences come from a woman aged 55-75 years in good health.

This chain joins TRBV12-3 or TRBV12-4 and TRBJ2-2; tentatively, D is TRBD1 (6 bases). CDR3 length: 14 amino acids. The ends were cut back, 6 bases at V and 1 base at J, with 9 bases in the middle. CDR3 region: CASRQTGNTGELFF. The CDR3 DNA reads TGTGCCAGCAGGCAGACAGGGAACACCGGGGAGCTGTTTTTT.

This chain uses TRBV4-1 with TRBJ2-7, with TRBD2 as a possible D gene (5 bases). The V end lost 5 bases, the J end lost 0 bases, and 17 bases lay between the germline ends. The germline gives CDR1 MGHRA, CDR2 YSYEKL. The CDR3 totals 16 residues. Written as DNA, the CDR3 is TGCGCCAGCAGCTCCTTTGGAGGAGAACGCTCCTACGAGCAGTACTTC. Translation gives CASSSFGGERSYEQYF.

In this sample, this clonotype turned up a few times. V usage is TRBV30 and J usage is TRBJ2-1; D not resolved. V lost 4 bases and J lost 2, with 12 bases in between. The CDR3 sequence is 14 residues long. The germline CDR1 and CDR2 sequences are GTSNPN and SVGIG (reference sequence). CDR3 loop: CAWNGRFTYNEQFF. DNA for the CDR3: TGTGCCTGGAACGGGCGGTTCACCTACAATGAGCAGTTCTTC.

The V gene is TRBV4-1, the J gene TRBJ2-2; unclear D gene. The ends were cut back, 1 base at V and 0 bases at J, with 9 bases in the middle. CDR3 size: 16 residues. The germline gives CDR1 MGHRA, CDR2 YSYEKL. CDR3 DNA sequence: TGCGCCAGCAGCCAAGGTAAATCTGCGAACACCGGGGAGCTGTTTTTT. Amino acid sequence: CASSQGKSANTGELFF.

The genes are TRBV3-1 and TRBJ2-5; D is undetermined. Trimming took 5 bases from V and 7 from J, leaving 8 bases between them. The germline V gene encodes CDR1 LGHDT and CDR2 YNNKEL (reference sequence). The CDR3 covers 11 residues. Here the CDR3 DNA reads TGTGCCAGCAGCGGGGATGTGACCCAGTACTTC. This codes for CASSGDVTQYF.

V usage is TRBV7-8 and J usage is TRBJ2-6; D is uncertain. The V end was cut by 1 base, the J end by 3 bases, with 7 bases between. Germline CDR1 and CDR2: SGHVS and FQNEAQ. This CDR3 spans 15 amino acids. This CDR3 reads CASSLVPYGANVLTF. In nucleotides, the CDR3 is TGTGCCAGCAGCTTAGTCCCCTATGGGGCCAACGTCCTGACTTTC.

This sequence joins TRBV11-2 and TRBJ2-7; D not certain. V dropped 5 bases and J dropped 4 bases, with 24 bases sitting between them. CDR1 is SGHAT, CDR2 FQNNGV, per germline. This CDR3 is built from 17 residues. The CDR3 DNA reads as TGTGCCAGCAGCGCTTGGGGTCTCCTTGGAACAAATTACGAGCAGTACTTC. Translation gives CASSAWGLLGTNYEQYF. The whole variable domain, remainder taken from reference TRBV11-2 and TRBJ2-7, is EAGVAQSPRYKIIEKRQSVAFWCNPISGHATLYWYQQILGQGPKLLIQFQNNGVVDDSQLPKDRFSAERLKGVDSTLKIQPAKLEDSAVYLCASSAWGLLGTNYEQYFGPGTRLTVT.

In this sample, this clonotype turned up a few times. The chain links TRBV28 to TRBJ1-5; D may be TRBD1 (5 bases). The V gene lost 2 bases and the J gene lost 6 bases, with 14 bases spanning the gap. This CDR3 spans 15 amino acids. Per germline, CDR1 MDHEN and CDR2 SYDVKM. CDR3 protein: CASSLAGSRLQPQHF. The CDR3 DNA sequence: TGTGCCAGCAGTTTAGCAGGGTCTCGTCTTCAGCCCCAGCATTTT.

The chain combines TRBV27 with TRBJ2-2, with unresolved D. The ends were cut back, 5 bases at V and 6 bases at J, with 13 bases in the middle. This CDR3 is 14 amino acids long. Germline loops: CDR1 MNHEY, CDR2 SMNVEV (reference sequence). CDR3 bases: TGTGCCAGCAGTGACCTGGGCGAATCCGGGGAGCTGTTTTTT. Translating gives CASSDLGESGELFF.

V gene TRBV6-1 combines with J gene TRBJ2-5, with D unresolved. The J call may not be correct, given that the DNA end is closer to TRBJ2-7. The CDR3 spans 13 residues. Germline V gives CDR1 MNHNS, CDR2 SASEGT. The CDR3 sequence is CASSECVDCEQYF. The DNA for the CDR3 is TGTGCCAGCAGTGAGTGTGTCGATTGCGAGCAGTACTTC.